This TCR beta chain stems from a study of T cell repertoires in cytomegalovirus infection. Study in general: The public TCR beta signatures pointed to both CMV infection and matching HLA type. Findings and caveats of the study: Cumulated frequencies of public TCR beta families served to identify carriers of CMV plus the relevant HLA. It was HLA-C-restricted CMV-specific TCR beta clonotypes that dominated the response ex vivo.

CDR3 length: 16 residues. V gave up 1 base and J gave up 0 bases, with 11 bases separating them. Germline values: CDR1 MNHEY, CDR2 SMNVEV (reference sequence). This clonotype has at least ten counts. Antigen: not known. MiXCR, run by TCRdb on the reads, gives a single entry per CDR3 protein. The repertoire consists of approximately 500,000 distinct CDR3 sequences, with approximately 17% occurring once and the leading ten covering under 30%. This clonotype originated in a human donor in good health (CMV status not recorded). Some clones in this sample may be carry-over from other donors' samples. Sample: CD8+ T cells from PBMCs. The chain has TRBV27 and TRBJ2-3; D gene uncertain. CDR3 nucleotides: TGTGCCAGCAGTTTATACGGAACTACTAGCACAGATACGCAGTATTTT. This sequence encodes CASSLYGTTSTDTQYF.